This entry features one T cell receptor (beta chain) sequence. Its antigen is still unknown. Reverse transcription used roughly 0.45 to 1 ug RNA and random hexamers. TCRdb re-called the immunoSEQ multiplex PCR reads through MiXCR, storing one row per CDR3 protein. The sample yields approximately 94,000 distinct CDR3 sequences, approximately 95% seen once. The source of the sample is a study of CD8 T cells in Susac syndrome. The study's findings and limits: Susac-specific public clones were found in both the total CD8+ and the CD8+ TEMRA repertoires, with sixteen in the former and five in the latter.

Germline values: CDR1 LNHDA, CDR2 SQIVND (reference sequence). The CDR3 is 13 amino acids. V dropped 5 bases and J dropped 5; count of bases not matched to a gene: 6. This rearrangement joins TRBV19 to TRBJ2-7; 7 bases align to TRBD1. This clonotype was sampled from a human donor with Susac syndrome. Sequences were obtained from CD8+ T cells from PBMCs. DNA of the CDR3: TGTGCCAGTAGTTACAGGGGAAAAGACGAGCAGTACTTC. This gives the protein CASSYRGKDEQYF.